This T cell receptor (beta chain) is drawn from a study of blood T cells in healthy people across ages. Whole-study results and caveats: Versus aged donors, long-lived donors had higher diversity and more naive CD4+ cells. Naive and antigen-experienced cells were not separated, limiting conclusive comparison. Strong correlation linked observed beta diversity and percent naive T cells.

With a J-beta primer mix and a sample-barcoded 5' primer, a second PCR ran about 6 to 11 cycles. Per sample, CDR3-containing paired-end reads numbered at least 3 million. TCRdb analysed the 5' RACE reads with MiXCR anew, one entry per CDR3 protein. The table shows some 1.4 million distinct CDR3 sequences, with roughly 40% occurring only once. The CDR3 has 15 amino acids. CDR1 and CDR2 from the germline V gene are ENHRY and SYGVKD. Unmatched junction bases numbered 3, after V lost 1 base and J lost 5 bases. As concerns this clonotype: No antigen is known for it.

The source is a woman aged 18 to 35 in good health. V gene TRBV10-3 combines with J gene TRBJ2-7; 12 bases agree with TRBD2. Sequencing was carried out using blood. The CDR3 region is CAISEFGLAGNEQYF. Written as DNA, the CDR3 is TGTGCCATCAGTGAGTTTGGACTAGCGGGAAACGAGCAGTACTTC.